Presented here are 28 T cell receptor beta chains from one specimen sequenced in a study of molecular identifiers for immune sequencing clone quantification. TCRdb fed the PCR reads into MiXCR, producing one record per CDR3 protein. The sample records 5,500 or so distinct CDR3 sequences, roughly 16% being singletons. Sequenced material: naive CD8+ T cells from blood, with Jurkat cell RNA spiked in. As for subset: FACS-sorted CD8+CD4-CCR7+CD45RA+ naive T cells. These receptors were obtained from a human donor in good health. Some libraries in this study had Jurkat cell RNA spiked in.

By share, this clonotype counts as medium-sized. The CDR3 DNA follows: TGTGCCAGCAGCCCCGCGGGGCCAGGCCACGGGGAGCTGTTTTTT. Translating gives CASSPAGPGHGELFF. The chain is built from TRBV7-9 and TRBJ2-2; D is perhaps TRBD2 (6 bases). The germline V and J ends were trimmed by 5 bases and 7 bases, with 17 bases remaining between them. Germline CDR1 and CDR2: SEHNR and FQNEAQ (reference sequence). This CDR3 comprises 15 residues.

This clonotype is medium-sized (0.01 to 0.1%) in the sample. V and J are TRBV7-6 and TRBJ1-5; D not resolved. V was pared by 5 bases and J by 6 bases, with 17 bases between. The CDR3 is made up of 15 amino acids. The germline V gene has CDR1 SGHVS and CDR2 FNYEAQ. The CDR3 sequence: CASSPLPGNSQPQHF. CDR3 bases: TGTGCCAGCAGCCCCCTCCCGGGGAACAGTCAGCCCCAGCATTTT.

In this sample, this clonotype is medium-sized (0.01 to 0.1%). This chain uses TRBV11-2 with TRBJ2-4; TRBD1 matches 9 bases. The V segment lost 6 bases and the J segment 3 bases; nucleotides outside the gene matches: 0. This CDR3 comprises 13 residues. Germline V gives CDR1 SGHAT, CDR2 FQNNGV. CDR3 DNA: TGTGCCAGCAGGGGACAGGGCAAAAACATTCAGTACTTC. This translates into CASRGQGKNIQYF.

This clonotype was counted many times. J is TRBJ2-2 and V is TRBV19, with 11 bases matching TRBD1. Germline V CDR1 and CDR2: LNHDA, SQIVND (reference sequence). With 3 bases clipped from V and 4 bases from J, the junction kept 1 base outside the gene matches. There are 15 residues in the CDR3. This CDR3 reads CASSMGQGVTGELFF. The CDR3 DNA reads TGTGCCAGTAGTATGGGACAGGGGGTCACCGGGGAGCTGTTTTTT.

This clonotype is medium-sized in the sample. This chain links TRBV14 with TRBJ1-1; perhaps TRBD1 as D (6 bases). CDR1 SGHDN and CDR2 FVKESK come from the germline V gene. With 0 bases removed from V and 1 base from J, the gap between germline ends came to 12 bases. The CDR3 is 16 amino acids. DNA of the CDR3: TGTGCCAGCAGCCAAGACGTAGGGGGATGGAACACTGAAGCTTTCTTT. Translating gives CASSQDVGGWNTEAFF.

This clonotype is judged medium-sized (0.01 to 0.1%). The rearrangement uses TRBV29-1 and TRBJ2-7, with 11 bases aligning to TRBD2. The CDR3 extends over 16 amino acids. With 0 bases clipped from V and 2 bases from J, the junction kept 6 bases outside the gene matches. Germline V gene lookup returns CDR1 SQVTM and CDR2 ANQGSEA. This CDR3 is CSVEDPTSGTPYEQYF. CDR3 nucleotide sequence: TGCAGCGTTGAAGATCCGACTAGCGGGACCCCCTACGAGCAGTACTTC.

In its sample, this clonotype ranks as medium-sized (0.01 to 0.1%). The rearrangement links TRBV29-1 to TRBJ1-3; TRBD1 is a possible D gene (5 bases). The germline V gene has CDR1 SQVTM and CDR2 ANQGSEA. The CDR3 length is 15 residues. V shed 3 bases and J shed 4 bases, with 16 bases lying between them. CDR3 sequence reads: CSVDSGRGGGNTIYF. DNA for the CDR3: TGCAGCGTTGATTCGGGACGAGGAGGAGGAAACACCATATATTTT.

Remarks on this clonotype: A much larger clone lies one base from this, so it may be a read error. CDR3 in DNA: TGTGCCAGCAGTGAAGGTGGGAGGCCTCCTAGCTACACCTTC. Residues: CASSEGGRPPSYTF. The chain combines TRBV2 with TRBJ1-2; D gene unclear. Looked up from germline, CDR1 is SNHLY and CDR2 is FYNNEI. This CDR3 comprises 14 residues. Trimming stripped 1 base from V and 9 bases from J, with 15 bases between.

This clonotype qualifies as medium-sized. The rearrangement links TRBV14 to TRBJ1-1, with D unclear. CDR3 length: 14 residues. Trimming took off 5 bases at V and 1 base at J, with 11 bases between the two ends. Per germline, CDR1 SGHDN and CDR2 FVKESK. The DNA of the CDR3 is TGTGCCAGCAGCTTCATTGCGGGGAACACTGAAGCTTTCTTT. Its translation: CASSFIAGNTEAFF.

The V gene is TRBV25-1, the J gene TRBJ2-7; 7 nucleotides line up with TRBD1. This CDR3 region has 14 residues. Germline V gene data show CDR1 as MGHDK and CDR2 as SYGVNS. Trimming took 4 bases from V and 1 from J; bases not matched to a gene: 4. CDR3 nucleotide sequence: TGTGCCAGCAGTGTCCACAGGGGATCCTACGAGCAGTACTTC. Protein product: CASSVHRGSYEQYF.

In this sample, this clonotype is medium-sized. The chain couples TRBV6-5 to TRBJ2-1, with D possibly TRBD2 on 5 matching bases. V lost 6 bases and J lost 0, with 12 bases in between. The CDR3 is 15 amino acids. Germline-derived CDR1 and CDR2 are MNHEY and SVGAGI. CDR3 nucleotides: TGTGCCAGCAGCTCGGACTCGAGCTCCTACAATGAGCAGTTCTTC. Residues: CASSSDSSSYNEQFF.

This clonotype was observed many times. CDR3 in DNA: TGTGCCAGCAGCTTAGGTTGGGGAGACACCGGGGAGCTGTTTTTT. It yields the protein CASSLGWGDTGELFF. This chain connects TRBV7-6 to TRBJ2-2; D possibly corresponds to TRBD2 (5 bases). Trimming left V 1 base short and J 3 bases short, with 9 bases between. The CDR3 extends over 15 amino acids. CDR1 SGHVS and CDR2 FNYEAQ come from the germline V gene.

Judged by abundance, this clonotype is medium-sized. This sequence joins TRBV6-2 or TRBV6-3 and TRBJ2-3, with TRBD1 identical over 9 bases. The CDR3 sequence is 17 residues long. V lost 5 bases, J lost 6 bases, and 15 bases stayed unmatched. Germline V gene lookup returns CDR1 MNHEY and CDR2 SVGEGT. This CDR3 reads CASSTTGGEKSTDTQYF. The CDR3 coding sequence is TGTGCCAGCAGTACAACAGGGGGCGAGAAATCTACGGATACGCAGTATTTT.

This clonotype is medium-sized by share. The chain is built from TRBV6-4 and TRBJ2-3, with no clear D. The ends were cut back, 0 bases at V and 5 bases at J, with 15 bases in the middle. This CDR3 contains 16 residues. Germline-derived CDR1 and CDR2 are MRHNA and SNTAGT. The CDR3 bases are TGTGCCAGCAGTGACTCTACCCAGTTAGGGTTAGATACGCAGTATTTT. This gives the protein CASSDSTQLGLDTQYF.

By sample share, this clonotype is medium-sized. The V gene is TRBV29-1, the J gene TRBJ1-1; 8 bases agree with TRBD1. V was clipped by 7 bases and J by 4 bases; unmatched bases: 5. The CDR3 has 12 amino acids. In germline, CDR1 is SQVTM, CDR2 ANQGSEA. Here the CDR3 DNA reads TGCAGCGCAAGGACAGGGCCCACTGAAGCTTTCTTT. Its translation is CSARTGPTEAFF.

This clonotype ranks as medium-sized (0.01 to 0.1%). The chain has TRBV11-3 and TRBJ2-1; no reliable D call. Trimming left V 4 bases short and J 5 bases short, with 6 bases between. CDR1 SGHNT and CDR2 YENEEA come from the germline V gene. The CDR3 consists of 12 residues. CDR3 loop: CASSWEDNEQFF. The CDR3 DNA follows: TGTGCCAGCAGCTGGGAAGACAATGAGCAGTTCTTC.

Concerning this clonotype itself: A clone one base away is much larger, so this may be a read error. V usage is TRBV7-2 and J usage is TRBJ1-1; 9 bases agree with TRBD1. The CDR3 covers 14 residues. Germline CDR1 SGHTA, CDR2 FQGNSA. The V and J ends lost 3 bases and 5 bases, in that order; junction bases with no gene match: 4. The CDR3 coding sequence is TGTGCCAGCAGCTTCGGACAGGGGAGGACTGAAGCTTTCTTT. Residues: CASSFGQGRTEAFF.

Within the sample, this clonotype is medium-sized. CDR3 sequence: CASSDRRAAPTDTQYF. The CDR3 bases are TGTGCCAGCAGCGATAGGAGAGCGGCTCCCACAGATACGCAGTATTTT. V gene TRBV2 combines with J gene TRBJ2-3; D is perhaps TRBD2 (5 bases). The CDR3 has 16 amino acids. Trimming pared 6 bases from V and 2 bases from J, leaving 18 bases between. Germline CDR1 is SNHLY and CDR2 is FYNNEI. The full variable domain, in which reference TRBV2 and TRBJ2-3 provide the parts outside the CDR3, is EPEVTQTPSHQVTQMGQEVILRCVPISNHLYFYWYRQILGQKVEFLVSFYNNEISEKSEIFDDQFSVERPDGSNFTLKIRSTKLEDSAMYFCASSDRRAAPTDTQYFGPGTRLTVL.

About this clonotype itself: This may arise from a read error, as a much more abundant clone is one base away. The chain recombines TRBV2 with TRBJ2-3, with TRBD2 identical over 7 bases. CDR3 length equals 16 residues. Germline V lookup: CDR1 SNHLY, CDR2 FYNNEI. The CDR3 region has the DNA TGTGCCAGCAGTACCTCGGCTAGCGGAGCCGGCGATACGCAGTCTTTT. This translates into CASSTSASGAGDTQSF.

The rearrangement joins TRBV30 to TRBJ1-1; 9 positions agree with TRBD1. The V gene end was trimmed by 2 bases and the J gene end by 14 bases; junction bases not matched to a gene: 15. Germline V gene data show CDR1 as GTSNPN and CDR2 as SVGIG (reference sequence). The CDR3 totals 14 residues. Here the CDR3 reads CAWSLGTGPTEVFF. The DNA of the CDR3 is TGTGCCTGGAGTCTGGGGACAGGGCCCACAGAAGTCTTCTTT.

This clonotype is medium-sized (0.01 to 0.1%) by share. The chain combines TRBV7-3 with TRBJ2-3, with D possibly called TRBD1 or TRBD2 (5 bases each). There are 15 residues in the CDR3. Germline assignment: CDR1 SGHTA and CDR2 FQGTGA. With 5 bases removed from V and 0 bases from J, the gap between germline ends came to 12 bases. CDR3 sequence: CASSPVGGSTDTQYF. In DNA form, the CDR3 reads TGTGCCAGCAGCCCCGTTGGGGGTAGCACAGATACGCAGTATTTT.

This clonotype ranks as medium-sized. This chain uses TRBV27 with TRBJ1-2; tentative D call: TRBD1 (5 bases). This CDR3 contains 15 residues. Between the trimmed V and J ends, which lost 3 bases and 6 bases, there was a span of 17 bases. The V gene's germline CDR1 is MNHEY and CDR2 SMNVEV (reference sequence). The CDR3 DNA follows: TGTGCCAGCAGTTTCTCAGGGCTGGGCCGGGATGGCTACACCTTC. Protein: CASSFSGLGRDGYTF.

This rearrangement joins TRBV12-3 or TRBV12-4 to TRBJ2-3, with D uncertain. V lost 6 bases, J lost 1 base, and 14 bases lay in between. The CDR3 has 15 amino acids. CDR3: CASSHGFGGTDTQYF. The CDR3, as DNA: TGTGCCAGCAGCCACGGCTTCGGCGGCACAGATACGCAGTATTTT.

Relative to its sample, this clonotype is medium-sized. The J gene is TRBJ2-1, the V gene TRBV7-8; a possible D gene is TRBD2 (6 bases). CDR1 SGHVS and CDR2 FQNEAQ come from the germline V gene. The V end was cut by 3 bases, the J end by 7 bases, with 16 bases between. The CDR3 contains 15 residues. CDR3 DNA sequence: TGTGCCAGCAGCTTCCCCGTAGCGGTCGGGAATGAGCAGTTCTTC. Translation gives CASSFPVAVGNEQFF. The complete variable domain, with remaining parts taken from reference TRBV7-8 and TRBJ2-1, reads GAGVSQSPRYKVAKRGQDVALRCDPISGHVSLFWYQQALGQGPEFLTYFQNEAQLDKSGLPSDRFFAERPEGSVSTLKIQRTQQEDSAVYLCASSFPVAVGNEQFFGPGTRLTVL.

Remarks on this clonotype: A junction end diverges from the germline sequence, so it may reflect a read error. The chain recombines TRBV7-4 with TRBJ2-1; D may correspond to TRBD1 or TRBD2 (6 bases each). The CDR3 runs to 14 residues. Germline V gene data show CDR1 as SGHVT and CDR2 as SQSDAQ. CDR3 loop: CASSLEGGYAEQFF. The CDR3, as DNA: TGTGCAAGCAGCTTAGAGGGGGGCTATGCTGAGCAGTTCTTC.

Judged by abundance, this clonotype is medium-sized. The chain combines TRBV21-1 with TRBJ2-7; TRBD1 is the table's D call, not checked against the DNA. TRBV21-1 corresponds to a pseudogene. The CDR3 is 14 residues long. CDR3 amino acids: CASSKGRTGYEQYF. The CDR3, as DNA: TGTGCCAGCAGCAAAGGTCGTACAGGATACGAGCAGTACTTC.

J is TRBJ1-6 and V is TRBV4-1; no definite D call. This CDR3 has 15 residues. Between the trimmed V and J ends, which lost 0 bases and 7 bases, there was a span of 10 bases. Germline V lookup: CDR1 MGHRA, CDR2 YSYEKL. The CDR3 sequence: CASSQDLFLNSPLHF. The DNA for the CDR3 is TGCGCCAGCAGCCAAGATCTCTTCCTGAATTCACCCCTCCACTTT.

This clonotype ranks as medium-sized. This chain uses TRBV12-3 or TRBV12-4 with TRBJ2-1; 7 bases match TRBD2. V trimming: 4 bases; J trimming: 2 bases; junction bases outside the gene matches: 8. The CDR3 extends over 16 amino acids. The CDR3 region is CASSSRRLAAYNEQFF. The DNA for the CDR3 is TGTGCCAGCAGTTCCCGAAGACTAGCAGCCTACAATGAGCAGTTCTTC.